The present T cell receptor beta chain was sequenced within a study of identical twins' blood T cells. Overall study results and limits: V gene usage reportedly matched far better within twin pairs than unrelated donors.

The CDR3 length is 13 residues. Trimming stripped 0 bases from V and 4 bases from J, with 4 bases between. Germline V lookup: CDR1 MNHEY, CDR2 SVGAGI. This clonotype was observed many times. Its antigen is undetermined. Likely shared infections and vaccines: all three twin pairs were reared together. Each TCR cDNA library carried sample-specific barcodes on both ends. MiXCR was run by TCRdb on the 5' RACE reads, yielding one entry per CDR3 protein. The sample has fewer than 450,000 distinct CDR3 sequences, roughly 27% seen once. This receptor was taken from a woman aged 18-50 years in good health. Sample: PBMCs. J is TRBJ1-5 and V is TRBV6-5; D is undetermined. The chain's CDR3 is CASSYSKNQPQHF. CDR3 nucleotide sequence: TGTGCCAGCAGTTACTCGAAAAATCAGCCCCAGCATTTT.